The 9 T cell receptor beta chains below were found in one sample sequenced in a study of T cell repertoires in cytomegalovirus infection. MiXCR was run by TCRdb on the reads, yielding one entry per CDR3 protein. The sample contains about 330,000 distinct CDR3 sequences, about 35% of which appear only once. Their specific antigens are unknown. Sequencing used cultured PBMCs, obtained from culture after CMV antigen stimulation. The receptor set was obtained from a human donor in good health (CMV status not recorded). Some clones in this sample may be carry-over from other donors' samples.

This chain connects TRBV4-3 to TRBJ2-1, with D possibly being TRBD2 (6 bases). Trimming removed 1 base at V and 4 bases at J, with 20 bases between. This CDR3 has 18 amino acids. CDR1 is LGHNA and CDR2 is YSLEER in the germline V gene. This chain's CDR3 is CASSQGVAGIATYNEQFF. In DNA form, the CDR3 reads TGCGCCAGCAGCCAAGGAGTGGCGGGGATAGCGACGTACAATGAGCAGTTCTTC.

Written as DNA, the CDR3 is TGTGCCAGCAGCTTAAAGTGGGGAGCTTTCTTT. This gives the protein CASSLKWGAFF. This chain connects TRBV7-2 to TRBJ1-1, with D uncertain. The CDR3 runs 11 residues. CDR1 SGHTA and CDR2 FQGNSA come from the germline V gene. Between the trimmed V and J ends, which lost 2 bases and 10 bases, there was a span of 8 bases.

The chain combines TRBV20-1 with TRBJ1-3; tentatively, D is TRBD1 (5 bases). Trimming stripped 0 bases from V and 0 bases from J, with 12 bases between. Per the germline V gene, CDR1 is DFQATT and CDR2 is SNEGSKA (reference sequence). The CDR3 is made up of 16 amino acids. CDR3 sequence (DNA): TGCAGTGCTAGAGACTCGGGACCTCTCTCTGGAAACACCATATATTTT. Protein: CSARDSGPLSGNTIYF.

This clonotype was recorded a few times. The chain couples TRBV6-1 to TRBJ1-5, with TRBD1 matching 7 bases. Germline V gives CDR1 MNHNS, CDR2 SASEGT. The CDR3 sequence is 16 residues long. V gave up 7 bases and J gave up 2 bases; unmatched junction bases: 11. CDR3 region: CASKGQLPSRNQPQHF. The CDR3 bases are TGTGCCAGCAAGGGACAGCTTCCTAGCCGCAATCAGCCCCAGCATTTT.

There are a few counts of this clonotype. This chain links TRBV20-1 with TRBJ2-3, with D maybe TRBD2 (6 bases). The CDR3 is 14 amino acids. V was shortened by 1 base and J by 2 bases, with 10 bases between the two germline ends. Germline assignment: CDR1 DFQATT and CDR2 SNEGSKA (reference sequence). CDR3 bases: TGCAGTGCTAGAGGGGGGACTTTCACAGATACGCAGTATTTT. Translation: CSARGGTFTDTQYF.

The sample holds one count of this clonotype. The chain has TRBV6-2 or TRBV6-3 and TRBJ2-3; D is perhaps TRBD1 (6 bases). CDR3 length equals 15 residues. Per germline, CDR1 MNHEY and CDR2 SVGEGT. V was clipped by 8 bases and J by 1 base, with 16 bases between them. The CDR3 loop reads CASSPIRGGTDTQYF. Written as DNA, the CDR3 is TGTGCCAGCTCCCCAATCAGGGGAGGCACAGATACGCAGTATTTT.

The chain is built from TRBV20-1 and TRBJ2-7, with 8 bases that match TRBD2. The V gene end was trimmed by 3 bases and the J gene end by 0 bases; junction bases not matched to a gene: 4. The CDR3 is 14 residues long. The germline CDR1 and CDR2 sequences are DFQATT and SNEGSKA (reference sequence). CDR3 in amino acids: CSARPSGFSYEQYF. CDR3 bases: TGCAGTGCTAGGCCTAGCGGGTTCTCCTACGAGCAGTACTTC.

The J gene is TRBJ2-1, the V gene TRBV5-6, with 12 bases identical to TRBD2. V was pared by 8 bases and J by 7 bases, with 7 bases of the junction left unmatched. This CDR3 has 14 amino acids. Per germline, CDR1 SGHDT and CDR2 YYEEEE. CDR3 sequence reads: CASTGTSGPNEQFF. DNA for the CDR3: TGTGCCAGTACCGGGACTAGCGGGCCGAATGAGCAGTTCTTC.

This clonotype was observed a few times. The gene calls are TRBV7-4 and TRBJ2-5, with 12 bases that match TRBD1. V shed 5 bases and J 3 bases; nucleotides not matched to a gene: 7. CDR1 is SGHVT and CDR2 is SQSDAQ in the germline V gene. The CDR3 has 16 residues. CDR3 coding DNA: TGTGCCAGCAGCGCCCAGGGACAGGGGGCAAAAGAGACCCAGTACTTC. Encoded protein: CASSAQGQGAKETQYF.